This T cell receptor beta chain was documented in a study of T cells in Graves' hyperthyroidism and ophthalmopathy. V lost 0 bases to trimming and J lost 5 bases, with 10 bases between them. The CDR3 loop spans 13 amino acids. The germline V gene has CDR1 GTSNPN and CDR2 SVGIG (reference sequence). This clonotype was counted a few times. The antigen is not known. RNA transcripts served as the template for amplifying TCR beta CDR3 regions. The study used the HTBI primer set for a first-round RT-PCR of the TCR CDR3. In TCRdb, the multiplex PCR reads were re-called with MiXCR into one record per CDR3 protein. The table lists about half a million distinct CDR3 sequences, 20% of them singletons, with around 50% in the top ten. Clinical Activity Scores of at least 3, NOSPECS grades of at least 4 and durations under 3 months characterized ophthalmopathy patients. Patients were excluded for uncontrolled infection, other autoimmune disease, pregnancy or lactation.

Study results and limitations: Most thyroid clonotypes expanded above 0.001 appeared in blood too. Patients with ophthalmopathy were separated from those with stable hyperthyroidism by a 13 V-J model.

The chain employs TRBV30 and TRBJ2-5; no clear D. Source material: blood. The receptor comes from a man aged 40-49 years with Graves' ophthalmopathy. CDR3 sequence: CAWSVLPGETQYF. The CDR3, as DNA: TGTGCCTGGAGTGTACTTCCCGGGGAGACCCAGTACTTC. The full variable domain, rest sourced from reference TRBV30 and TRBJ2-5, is SQTIHQWPATLVQPVGSPLSLECTVEGTSNPNLYWYRQAAGRGLQLLFYSVGIGQISSEVPQNLSASRPQDRQFILSSKKLLLSDSGFYLCAWSVLPGETQYFGPGTRLLVL.